These 18 T cell receptor beta chains were sequenced from one sample in a study of blood T cell repertoires in COVID-19. Here immunoSEQ multiplex PCR was the method, and the copy in TCRdb shows in-frame clones only, minus some. This sample has 15,000 to 20,000 clones, with around 91% found just once. The sample was peripheral blood. These receptors all come from a man in his fifties or sixties with active COVID-19.

The gene calls are TRBV7-2 and TRBJ2-5; TRBD2 aligns across 11 bases. Looked up from germline, CDR1 is SGHTA and CDR2 is FQGNSA. This CDR3 is built from 15 residues. J gave up 4 bases and V 3 bases, and 4 bases lay outside the gene matches. The CDR3 DNA reads TGTGCCAGCAGCTTGGCTAGCGGGGGGCTAGAGACCCAGTACTTC. Encoded protein: CASSLASGGLETQYF.

This clone occurred once. The chain employs TRBV18 and TRBJ2-3; 10 bases align to TRBD1. The CDR3 has 15 amino acids. Germline assignment: CDR1 KGHSH and CDR2 LQKENI. The V gene end was trimmed by 3 bases and the J gene end by 5 bases; junction bases not matched to a gene: 5. The CDR3 sequence is CASSPRQGAGDTQYF. The CDR3 DNA follows: TGTGCCAGCTCACCCCGACAGGGGGCGGGAGATACGCAGTATTTT.

This chain links TRBV19 with TRBJ1-2; TRBD1 aligns across 10 bases. V trimming: 3 bases; J trimming: 6 bases; junction bases outside the gene matches: 10. Germline V CDR1 and CDR2: LNHDA, SQIVND (reference sequence). This CDR3 spans 16 amino acids. This CDR3 reads CASSILPGQGSHGYTF. The CDR3, as DNA: TGTGCCAGTAGTATCCTACCGGGACAGGGGAGCCATGGCTACACCTTC.

V and J are TRBV7-2 and TRBJ2-5, with TRBD1 as a possible D gene (6 bases). V was pared by 9 bases and J by 7 bases, with 18 bases between. The CDR3 has 13 residues. From germline, CDR1 is SGHTA and CDR2 FQGNSA. CDR3 sequence: CASGGGSQGTQYF. The CDR3 DNA sequence: TGTGCCAGTGGGGGCGGGTCGCAGGGGACCCAGTACTTC.

V is TRBV19 and J is TRBJ2-3, with 12 bases that match TRBD2. V dropped 1 base and J dropped 0; count of bases not matched to a gene: 8. Germline V lookup: CDR1 LNHDA, CDR2 SQIVND (reference sequence). The length of the CDR3 is 19 residues. The CDR3 loop is CASSIVGLAGGLSTDTQYF. The CDR3 region has the DNA TGTGCCAGTAGTATAGTGGGGCTAGCGGGGGGGCTAAGCACAGATACGCAGTATTTT.

The CDR3 protein is CASSLGATGSHEQFF. The CDR3 region has the DNA TGCGCCAGCAGCTTGGGCGCCACAGGGTCCCATGAGCAGTTCTTC. The chain couples TRBV5-1 to TRBJ2-1; a possible D gene is TRBD1 (6 bases). CDR1 SGHRS and CDR2 YFSETQ come from the germline V gene. The CDR3 extends over 15 amino acids. Trimming took 0 bases from V and 8 from J, leaving 15 bases between them. Variable domain in full (rest from reference TRBV5-1 and TRBJ2-1): KAGVTQTPRYLIKTRGQQVTLSCSPISGHRSVSWYQQTPGQGLQFLFEYFSETQRNKGNFPGRFSGRQFSNSRSEMNVSTLELGDSALYLCASSLGATGSHEQFFGPGTRLTVL.

The chain has TRBV7-9 and TRBJ1-6, with 7 bases that match TRBD1. Germline CDR1 SEHNR, CDR2 FQNEAQ (reference sequence). Trimming took 3 bases from V and 8 from J; bases not matched to a gene: 10. CDR3 length equals 16 residues. CDR3 residues: CASSFIDRARDSPLHF. The CDR3 DNA is TGTGCCAGCAGCTTTATAGACAGGGCGAGGGATTCACCCCTCCACTTT.

The V gene is TRBV12-3 or TRBV12-4, the J gene TRBJ1-6; tentative D call: TRBD1 (5 bases). This CDR3 region has 13 residues. V gave up 3 bases and J gave up 8 bases, with 8 bases separating them. This chain's CDR3 is CASSFLRDSPLHF. The CDR3 coding sequence is TGTGCCAGCAGTTTTCTCAGGGATTCACCCCTCCACTTT.

The chain has TRBV5-1 and TRBJ2-1, with TRBD1 matching over 8 bases. The ends lost 4 bases at V and 2 bases at J; junction bases unmatched: 8. CDR3 length equals 16 residues. The germline CDR1 and CDR2 sequences are SGHRS and YFSETQ. CDR3 in DNA: TGCGCCAGCAGCCCCGCGGGACAGGTCACCTACAATGAGCAGTTCTTC. This codes for CASSPAGQVTYNEQFF.

The rearrangement links TRBV6-5 to TRBJ1-5, with 9 bases identical to TRBD1. V lost 6 bases to trimming and J lost 6 bases; unmatched junction nucleotides: 3. The CDR3 contains 13 residues. Germline CDR1 MNHEY, CDR2 SVGAGI. This CDR3 reads CASRGQGGQPQHF. CDR3 nucleotide sequence: TGTGCCAGCAGGGGACAGGGAGGTCAGCCCCAGCATTTT.

CDR3 loop: CSVEDIATENHGYTF. The CDR3, as DNA: TGCAGCGTTGAAGATATCGCTACAGAAAACCATGGCTACACCTTC. The rearrangement uses TRBV29-1 and TRBJ1-2; D is uncertain. The germline V and J ends were trimmed by 0 bases and 6 bases, with 17 bases remaining between them. Per the germline V gene, CDR1 is SQVTM and CDR2 is ANQGSEA. The CDR3 totals 15 residues.

This rearrangement joins TRBV2 to TRBJ1-5; the D is unclear. The germline V gene has CDR1 SNHLY and CDR2 FYNNEI. The CDR3 contains 13 residues. V lost 8 bases and J lost 3, with 11 bases in between. CDR3 region: CASSGVTNQPQHF. The DNA of the CDR3 is TGTGCCAGCTCCGGGGTGACCAATCAGCCCCAGCATTTT. The whole variable domain, remainder taken from reference TRBV2 and TRBJ1-5, is EPEVTQTPSHQVTQMGQEVILRCVPISNHLYFYWYRQILGQKVEFLVSFYNNEISEKSEIFDDQFSVERPDGSNFTLKIRSTKLEDSAMYFCASSGVTNQPQHFGDGTRLSIL.

The J gene is TRBJ2-1, the V gene TRBV24-1; TRBD2 matches at 11 bases. This CDR3 region has 16 residues. V lost 3 bases and J lost 3; bases outside the gene matches: 3. Germline lookup yields CDR1 KGHDR and CDR2 SFDVKD. Written as DNA, the CDR3 is TGTGCCACCAGTGATAATAGCGGGGGGGTCTACAATGAGCAGTTCTTC. This gives the protein CATSDNSGGVYNEQFF.

This chain connects TRBV5-5 to TRBJ1-4; D is unresolved. CDR3 length: 14 amino acids. Trimming stripped 4 bases from V and 0 bases from J, with 7 bases between. Germline CDR1 reads SGHKS; CDR2 reads YYEKEE (reference sequence). CDR3 loop: CASSPSATNEKLFF. CDR3 DNA sequence: TGTGCCAGCAGCCCTTCGGCAACTAATGAAAAACTGTTTTTT.

The genes are TRBV3-1 (or the pseudogene TRBV3-2) and TRBJ1-2; 10 nucleotides line up with TRBD1. In germline, CDR1 is LGHDT, CDR2 YNNKEL (reference sequence). CDR3 length: 15 residues. After removal of 3 bases from V and 7 bases from J, the junction contained 8 bases not matched to a gene. The CDR3 loop reads CASSHFDRGLFGYTF. The CDR3 DNA is TGTGCCAGCAGCCATTTTGACAGGGGGCTGTTTGGCTACACCTTC.

In its sample, this clone was seen once. The chain couples TRBV29-1 to TRBJ2-3, with 12 nucleotides matching TRBD2. CDR1 and CDR2 (germline): SQVTM, ANQGSEA. This CDR3 is built from 17 residues. The V gene end was trimmed by 0 bases and the J gene end by 4 bases; junction bases not matched to a gene: 8. The CDR3 coding sequence is TGCAGCGTTGAAGATCAACTAGCGGGGGGTCAGGCAGATACGCAGTATTTT. It yields the protein CSVEDQLAGGQADTQYF.

The chain has TRBV19 and TRBJ2-1, with a possible D match to TRBD1 (5 bases). The CDR3 spans 15 residues. Trimming removed 2 bases at V and 2 bases at J, with 10 bases between. Per germline, CDR1 LNHDA and CDR2 SQIVND (reference sequence). CDR3 residues: CASSIRQTTYNEQFF. CDR3 nucleotides: TGTGCCAGTAGTATAAGACAGACAACCTACAATGAGCAGTTCTTC.

The genes are TRBV5-1 and TRBJ2-7, with 7 bases matching TRBD1. In germline, CDR1 is SGHRS, CDR2 YFSETQ. This CDR3 comprises 13 residues. With V trimmed by 5 bases and J by 2 bases, 4 bases remained unmatched. For the CDR3, the DNA is TGCGCCAGCAGTGACAGGGAGACCTACGAGCAGTACTTC. This gives the protein CASSDRETYEQYF. The whole variable domain, filled in from reference TRBV5-1 and TRBJ2-7, reads KAGVTQTPRYLIKTRGQQVTLSCSPISGHRSVSWYQQTPGQGLQFLFEYFSETQRNKGNFPGRFSGRQFSNSRSEMNVSTLELGDSALYLCASSDRETYEQYFGPGTRLTVT.